These T cell receptor beta chains were read from a single sample in a study of cytomegalovirus exposure and HLA in healthy donors. The repertoire was sequenced with immunoSEQ multiplex PCR; TCRdb's copy has only in-frame clones and lacks some. The table records approximately 170,000 clones, around four fifths of them present only once. The sample consisted of PBMCs. Receptor source: a man aged 50-60 years in good health and CMV-seropositive. Both conserved end residues are part of each CDR3. Each record gives: J gene, D gene, V gene, clone size, CDR3 DNA, CDR3 protein. The D gene is left open where the match is weak. Clone size is shown for a subset of rows, as once, few, many or a class of expanded clone.

J gene: TRBJ1-4
D gene: NA
V gene: TRBV28
clone size: NA
CDR3 DNA: TGTGCCAGCAGTCCCGGGGTTTTAGATGATGCCTTGGGTGAAAAACTGTTTTTT
CDR3 protein: CASSPGVLDDALGEKLFF

J gene: TRBJ2-1
D gene: TRBD2
V gene: TRBV13
clone size: NA
CDR3 DNA: TGTGCCAGCAGCGCAGCGGGAGGTTACAATGAGCAGTTCTTC
CDR3 protein: CASSAAGGYNEQFF

J gene: TRBJ1-1
D gene: TRBD1
V gene: TRBV5-6
clone size: few
CDR3 DNA: TGTGCCAGCAGCTCCGGACAGGGCTTGAACACTGAAGCTTTCTTT
CDR3 protein: CASSSGQGLNTEAFF

J gene: TRBJ1-4
D gene: TRBD1
V gene: TRBV6-1
clone size: NA
CDR3 DNA: TGTGCCAGCAGGAACAGGGGTCGGAATGAAAAACTGTTTTTT
CDR3 protein: CASRNRGRNEKLFF

J gene: TRBJ2-4
D gene: TRBD2
V gene: TRBV2
clone size: NA
CDR3 DNA: TGTGCCAGCAGTGCTTCTAGGGCTAGCGGAAACATTCAGTACTTC
CDR3 protein: CASSASRASGNIQYF

J gene: TRBJ2-7
D gene: NA
V gene: TRBV28
clone size: NA
CDR3 DNA: TGTGCCAGCAGGCAGATTAATGCCTACGAGCAGTACTTC
CDR3 protein: CASRQINAYEQYF

J gene: TRBJ2-5
D gene: TRBD2
V gene: TRBV30
clone size: NA
CDR3 DNA: TGTGCCTGGAGTCGGGTAGCGGGAGGTCGGGAGACCCAGTACTTC
CDR3 protein: CAWSRVAGGRETQYF

J gene: TRBJ1-2
D gene: NA
V gene: TRBV7-3
clone size: NA
CDR3 DNA: TGTGCCAGCAGCTTAACTCCGGGACTCCAGTATGGCTACACCTTC
CDR3 protein: CASSLTPGLQYGYTF

J gene: TRBJ2-1
D gene: TRBD2
V gene: TRBV6-4
clone size: many
CDR3 DNA: TGTGCCAGCAGCTCTAGCGGGGAGGGTGAGCAGTTCTTC
CDR3 protein: CASSSSGEGEQFF

J gene: TRBJ2-7
D gene: TRBD1
V gene: TRBV27
clone size: NA
CDR3 DNA: TGTGCCAGCAGTCCCCTATCGGACAGGGGACTCTACGAGCAGTACTTC
CDR3 protein: CASSPLSDRGLYEQYF

J gene: TRBJ1-4
D gene: TRBD1
V gene: TRBV30
clone size: NA
CDR3 DNA: TGTGCCTGGAAAGACAGGGGGCAGGAAAAACTGTTTTTT
CDR3 protein: CAWKDRGQEKLFF

J gene: TRBJ2-3
D gene: TRBD2
V gene: TRBV7-3
clone size: NA
CDR3 DNA: TGTGCCAGCAGCTTAGCGGGGGGCGCAGATACGCAGTATTTT
CDR3 protein: CASSLAGGADTQYF

J gene: TRBJ2-7
D gene: TRBD2
V gene: TRBV10-2
clone size: few
CDR3 DNA: TGCGCCAGCAGTGGGCGCTTCGGGACTAGCGGTGCCTACGAGCAGTACTTC
CDR3 protein: CASSGRFGTSGAYEQYF

J gene: TRBJ2-7
D gene: TRBD2
V gene: TRBV6-1
clone size: NA
CDR3 DNA: TGTGCCAGCAGTGATATAGCGGGGGCCGCCTACGAGCAGTACTTC
CDR3 protein: CASSDIAGAAYEQYF

J gene: TRBJ2-2
D gene: NA
V gene: TRBV18
clone size: NA
CDR3 DNA: TGTGCCAGCTCACCGATCACCTTGAAGGGGACCGGGGAGCTGTTTTTT
CDR3 protein: CASSPITLKGTGELFF

J gene: TRBJ1-1
D gene: TRBD1
V gene: TRBV6-6
clone size: NA
CDR3 DNA: TGTGCCAGCAGTTACCCCGGACAGGTTGACACTGAAGCTTTCTTT
CDR3 protein: CASSYPGQVDTEAFF

J gene: TRBJ2-1
D gene: NA
V gene: TRBV5-1
clone size: NA
CDR3 DNA: TGCGCCAGCAGCTTGAATCCGGGGTACTACAATGAGCAGTTCTTC
CDR3 protein: CASSLNPGYYNEQFF

J gene: TRBJ1-6
D gene: NA
V gene: TRBV10-3
clone size: few
CDR3 DNA: TGTGCCATCAGTGAGGCACGGGACGGGGGTTCACCCCTCCACTTT
CDR3 protein: CAISEARDGGSPLHF

J gene: TRBJ2-5
D gene: TRBD2
V gene: TRBV14
clone size: NA
CDR3 DNA: TGTGCCAGCAGCCAAGGCGAGACTAGCCGGATTTGGGAGACCCAGTACTTC
CDR3 protein: CASSQGETSRIWETQYF

J gene: TRBJ1-6
D gene: NA
V gene: TRBV5-8
clone size: NA
CDR3 DNA: TGTGCCAGCAGCTTGCTATATCGGGGGAGCTCCTATAATTCACCCCTCCACTTT
CDR3 protein: CASSLLYRGSSYNSPLHF

J gene: TRBJ2-3
D gene: NA
V gene: TRBV7-6
clone size: NA
CDR3 DNA: TGTGCCAGCAGGGTTGGGGGAGGTGGTACGCAGTATTTT
CDR3 protein: CASRVGGGGTQYF

J gene: TRBJ1-6
D gene: NA
V gene: TRBV2
clone size: NA
CDR3 DNA: TGTGCCAGCACCCTCAGTCCCAATTCACCCCTCCACTTT
CDR3 protein: CASTLSPNSPLHF

J gene: TRBJ2-7
D gene: TRBD1
V gene: TRBV30
clone size: NA
CDR3 DNA: TGTGCCTGGAGGCAGGACAGGGGGAGGGAGCAGTACTTC
CDR3 protein: CAWRQDRGREQYF

J gene: TRBJ2-7
D gene: TRBD2
V gene: TRBV27
clone size: NA
CDR3 DNA: TGTGCCAGCGACCCCAAACCCAGCGGGAGGAGAGAGCAGTACTTC
CDR3 protein: CASDPKPSGRREQYF

J gene: TRBJ2-1
D gene: NA
V gene: TRBV6-5
clone size: NA
CDR3 DNA: TGTGCCAGCAGTTACGGGCGGGTGGGTGAGCAGTTCTTC
CDR3 protein: CASSYGRVGEQFF

J gene: TRBJ1-1
D gene: NA
V gene: TRBV28
clone size: once
CDR3 DNA: TGTGCCAGCAGTTTTTCTGGGGGGACTGAAGCTTTCTTT
CDR3 protein: CASSFSGGTEAFF

J gene: TRBJ2-4
D gene: NA
V gene: TRBV29-1
clone size: NA
CDR3 DNA: TGCAGCGTTGAAGAAGGTAGGGAGGCCAAAAACATTCAGTACTTC
CDR3 protein: CSVEEGREAKNIQYF

J gene: TRBJ1-1
D gene: NA
V gene: TRBV27
clone size: NA
CDR3 DNA: TGTGCCAGCAGTTTAAATAGATGGAGCACTGAAGCTTTCTTT
CDR3 protein: CASSLNRWSTEAFF

J gene: TRBJ2-5
D gene: NA
V gene: TRBV11-2
clone size: NA
CDR3 DNA: TGTGCCAGCAGCCCCGCGGCGGGGCAACAAGAGACCCAGTACTTC
CDR3 protein: CASSPAAGQQETQYF

J gene: TRBJ2-1
D gene: TRBD1
V gene: TRBV7-9
clone size: NA
CDR3 DNA: TGTGCCAGCAGCTATACAGGGGTCTACAATGAGCAGTTCTTC
CDR3 protein: CASSYTGVYNEQFF

J gene: TRBJ2-1
D gene: TRBD2
V gene: TRBV7-2
clone size: NA
CDR3 DNA: TGTGCCAGCAGCGCGGGACTAGCGGGGGTTAATGAGCAGTTCTTC
CDR3 protein: CASSAGLAGVNEQFF

J gene: TRBJ2-1
D gene: NA
V gene: TRBV7-2
clone size: NA
CDR3 DNA: TGTGCCAGCAGCTTAGTTTGGACATCCCAGGAAAATGAGCAGTTCTTC
CDR3 protein: CASSLVWTSQENEQFF

J gene: TRBJ2-4
D gene: TRBD1
V gene: TRBV5-1
clone size: NA
CDR3 DNA: TGCGCCAGCAGCCGGACAGGGGTCTCAGACATTCAGTACTTC
CDR3 protein: CASSRTGVSDIQYF

J gene: TRBJ2-7
D gene: TRBD1
V gene: TRBV10-3
clone size: NA
CDR3 DNA: TGTGCCACCCGGGACAGGGAACACGAGCAGTACTTC
CDR3 protein: CATRDREHEQYF

J gene: TRBJ1-1
D gene: NA
V gene: TRBV28
clone size: NA
CDR3 DNA: TGTGCCAGCAGTTACACTGACAAGAACACTGAAGCTTTCTTT
CDR3 protein: CASSYTDKNTEAFF

J gene: TRBJ2-7
D gene: NA
V gene: TRBV5-1
clone size: NA
CDR3 DNA: TGCGCCAGCAGCCGGGACAAAGCCTACGAGCAGTACTTC
CDR3 protein: CASSRDKAYEQYF

J gene: TRBJ1-2
D gene: NA
V gene: TRBV7-9
clone size: NA
CDR3 DNA: TGTGCCAGCAGCCTCCGAGGGGAGGGGAATGGCTACACCTTC
CDR3 protein: CASSLRGEGNGYTF

J gene: TRBJ1-1
D gene: NA
V gene: TRBV4-1
clone size: NA
CDR3 DNA: TGCGCCAGCAGCCAAGTGCGGGGAGGCTTGAACACTGAAGCTTTCTTT
CDR3 protein: CASSQVRGGLNTEAFF